Listed here is a single T cell receptor beta chain. The antigen is not known. The CDR3 runs to 14 residues. Germline CDR1 is MNHEY and CDR2 is SVGAGI. This entry is derived from a study of T cells expressing NK-cell markers. Study context: Among eight sequenced donors, seven carried HCMV seropositivity while one was seronegative.

Synthesis of TCR beta cDNA relied on 5'RACE template switching carrying UMIs. TCRdb re-called the 5' RACE reads and shows each CDR3 protein once, DNA omitted. Seen in this sample are 550,000 to 600,000 distinct CDR3 sequences; the ten most common clones hold approximately 3.6%. General observations from the study: Top CD8+ clonotypes included the dominant CD3+CD56+NKG2C+ clonotypes in six donors. Also leading the CD3+CD56-NKG2C+ fraction in a few donors were these clonotypes.

Source material: blood T cells: a sorted CD56 or NKG2C T cell subset, CD4+ or CD8+ T cells, or bulk PBMC T cells (not recorded which). V and J are TRBV6-5 and TRBJ1-5. The TCR sequence derives from a man younger than 35 in good health. CDR3 amino acids: CASSSRGNDQPQHF.